The 11 T cell receptor beta chains presented below share a single source sample, sequenced in a study of blood T cell repertoires in COVID-19. Sequencing was performed with immunoSEQ multiplex PCR; in TCRdb, only in-frame clones are kept and a portion is missing. The sample has about 150,000 clones; about four fifths are singletons. The sample was peripheral blood. The receptors stem from an older woman with acute or convalescent COVID-19.

This clone was counted a single time. V and J are TRBV13 and TRBJ2-3; unclear D gene. Germline V lookup: CDR1 PRHDT, CDR2 FYEKMQ (reference sequence). This CDR3 spans 17 amino acids. V was shortened by 1 base and J by 1 base, with 15 bases between the two germline ends. Here the CDR3 reads CASSLVESNARTDTQYF. The CDR3 nucleotides read TGTGCCAGCAGCTTAGTCGAGAGCAACGCCCGCACAGATACGCAGTATTTT. Drawing the rest from reference TRBV13 and TRBJ2-3, the complete variable domain is AAGVIQSPRHLIKEKRETATLKCYPIPRHDTVYWYQQGPGQDPQFLISFYEKMQSDKGSIPDRFSAQQFSDYHSELNMSSLELGDSALYFCASSLVESNARTDTQYFGPGTRLTVL.

The V call is TRBV28, the J call TRBJ1-6; possibly TRBD1 for D (5 bases). Trimming left V 6 bases short and J 6 bases short, with 12 bases between. This CDR3 is 14 amino acids long. Looked up from germline, CDR1 is MDHEN and CDR2 is SYDVKM. The CDR3 DNA sequence: TGTGCCAGCAGGTGGGGCCGGACTAATTCACCCCTCCACTTT. Translating gives CASRWGRTNSPLHF.

This chain links TRBV7-2 with TRBJ1-6; perhaps TRBD1 as D (6 bases). CDR1 and CDR2 from the germline V gene are SGHTA and FQGNSA. The CDR3 is 14 amino acids. Trimming cost V 5 bases and J 6 bases, with 11 bases left between them. CDR3 protein: CASSLNRVNSPLHF. The CDR3 DNA follows: TGTGCCAGCAGCCTGAACAGGGTTAATTCACCCCTCCACTTT.

This clone was counted only a few times. This rearrangement joins TRBV18 to TRBJ1-5, with 8 bases matching TRBD1. This CDR3 has 15 residues. Germline CDR1 and CDR2: KGHSH and LQKENI. V dropped 4 bases and J dropped 5; count of bases not matched to a gene: 7. The CDR3 coding sequence is TGTGCCAGCTCACGAATTGGACAGGGTGATCAGCCCCAGCATTTT. Translated: CASSRIGQGDQPQHF.

The V call is TRBV5-4, the J call TRBJ1-3, with TRBD1 identical over 9 bases. The trim removed 0 bases at V and 0 bases at J, leaving 4 bases unmatched. The CDR3 spans 17 residues. Per germline, CDR1 SGHNT and CDR2 YYREEE (reference sequence). Written as DNA, the CDR3 is TGTGCCAGCAGCTTGGGGGGGACAGGGCCCTCTGGAAACACCATATATTTT. Translated: CASSLGGTGPSGNTIYF.

This chain links TRBV6-5 with TRBJ1-1, with TRBD1 as a possible D gene (5 bases). Per the germline V gene, CDR1 is MNHEY and CDR2 is SVGAGI. The CDR3 has 14 amino acids. Trimming removed 6 bases from V and 0 bases from J, with 11 bases in between. The CDR3 spells CASRSGLVNTEAFF. In nucleotides, the CDR3 is TGTGCCAGCAGATCGGGACTGGTGAACACTGAAGCTTTCTTT.

The chain combines TRBV12-2 with TRBJ1-5; no DNA check was done on the table's D call, TRBD1. TRBV12-2 is a listed pseudogene. The CDR3 has 13 amino acids. The CDR3 bases are TGTGCAAGCATACAGACGGCCAATCAGCCCCAGCATTTT. Translating gives CASIQTANQPQHF.

The rearrangement joins TRBV7-9 to TRBJ1-3, with D perhaps TRBD1 (5 bases). Germline V lookup: CDR1 SEHNR, CDR2 FQNEAQ (reference sequence). The V end lost 1 base, the J end lost 4 bases, and 11 bases lay between the germline ends. The CDR3 is 15 residues long. CDR3 loop: CASSLVGGRGNTIYF. The CDR3 nucleotides read TGTGCCAGCAGCTTAGTCGGGGGACGAGGAAACACCATATATTTT.

In this sample, this clone turned up once. This chain connects TRBV5-1 to TRBJ2-2, with 7 bases aligning to TRBD2. The V and J ends lost 1 base and 7 bases, in that order; junction bases with no gene match: 7. The germline gives CDR1 SGHRS, CDR2 YFSETQ. CDR3 length: 15 residues. The CDR3 protein is CASSLFAGEDGELFF. CDR3 DNA sequence: TGCGCCAGCAGCTTGTTCGCGGGGGAAGACGGGGAGCTGTTTTTT.

This clone turned up a few times. V and J are TRBV9 and TRBJ1-1, with D tentatively TRBD1 (6 bases). The CDR3 is 16 residues long. V was pared by 0 bases and J by 3 bases, with 15 bases between. Germline V lookup: CDR1 SGDLS, CDR2 YYNGEE. In DNA, the CDR3 is TGTGCCAGCAGCGTAGGCCAGGGGAGTTCGGACACTGAAGCTTTCTTT. This translates into CASSVGQGSSDTEAFF.

The J gene is TRBJ1-4, the V gene TRBV2; possibly TRBD1 for D (5 bases). The CDR3 runs to 14 residues. CDR1 SNHLY and CDR2 FYNNEI come from the germline V gene. V was cut by 3 bases and J by 11 bases, with 16 bases left in between. CDR3 nucleotides: TGTGCCAGCAGTGAGGGGGGGAATCGGGACAAACTGTTTTTT. Its protein is CASSEGGNRDKLFF.